The 11 T cell receptor beta chains reported below all come from one sample, sequenced in a study of neoadjuvant nivolumab and ipilimumab in lung cancer. Some clones are missing from TCRdb's copy, which holds only in-frame ones; the method was immunoSEQ multiplex PCR. The sample holds about 9,000 clones, approximately 80% seen once. Material: tumor tissue, obtained after neoadjuvant nivolumab, alone or with ipilimumab, at or shortly before surgery. The receptors derive from an adult with non-small cell lung cancer.

The chain carries TRBV2 and TRBJ2-7; D remains ambiguous. Looked up from germline, CDR1 is SNHLY and CDR2 is FYNNEI. V dropped 0 bases and J dropped 3 bases, with 3 bases sitting between them. The CDR3 has 12 residues. The CDR3 loop reads CASSEANYEQYF. The CDR3 region has the DNA TGTGCCAGCAGTGAAGCAAACTACGAGCAGTACTTC.

The V call is TRBV6-1, the J call TRBJ2-7, with a tentative D call TRBD1 (5 bases). The ends were cut back, 10 bases at V and 1 base at J, with 14 bases in the middle. This CDR3 comprises 13 residues. The germline CDR1 and CDR2 sequences are MNHNS and SASEGT. In nucleotides, the CDR3 is TGTGCCACCCAAAGGGGCGGTTCCTACGAGCAGTACTTC. The encoded protein is CATQRGGSYEQYF.

This clone was observed a single time. The chain joins TRBV5-4 to TRBJ1-1; 7 nucleotides match TRBD1. From germline, CDR1 is SGHNT and CDR2 YYREEE (reference sequence). Trimming cost V 6 bases and J 1 base; bases outside gene matches: 6. CDR3 length: 14 residues. The chain's CDR3 is CASKGGQKNTEAFF. In DNA form, the CDR3 reads TGTGCCAGCAAGGGGGGACAGAAGAACACTGAAGCTTTCTTT.

The CDR3 DNA reads as TGTGCCAGCGGCCGGGCCTCCTACGAGCAGTACTTC. Amino acid sequence: CASGRASYEQYF. The gene calls are TRBV27 and TRBJ2-7; D is undetermined. This CDR3 spans 12 amino acids. Germline V CDR1 and CDR2: MNHEY, SMNVEV (reference sequence). V lost 8 bases and J 0 bases, leaving 8 bases between the germline ends.

The chain couples TRBV7-9 to TRBJ1-4, with TRBD1 matching 7 bases. The V segment lost 5 bases and the J segment 8 bases; nucleotides outside the gene matches: 11. CDR3 length: 15 amino acids. Germline V gene sequence: CDR1 SEHNR, CDR2 FQNEAQ (reference sequence). The CDR3 DNA sequence: TGTGCCAGCAGCCCATTGACAGGGATGGAGGAAAAACTGTTTTTT. It encodes CASSPLTGMEEKLFF.

The V and J genes are TRBV19 and TRBJ1-2; D call uncertain. Germline loops: CDR1 LNHDA, CDR2 SQIVND (reference sequence). The CDR3 contains 12 residues. V lost 5 bases to trimming and J lost 4 bases, with 8 bases between them. The CDR3: CASSLRSYGYTF. In nucleotides, the CDR3 is TGTGCCAGTAGTCTCAGGAGCTATGGCTACACCTTC. Filled out from reference TRBV19 and TRBJ1-2, the complete variable domain reads DGGITQSPKYLFRKEGQNVTLSCEQNLNHDAMYWYRQDPGQGLRLIYYSQIVNDFQKGDIAEGYSVSREKKESFPLTVTSAQKNPTAFYLCASSLRSYGYTFGSGTRLTVV.

The chain employs TRBV29-1 and TRBJ2-2; TRBD1 or TRBD2 may be the D gene (5 bases each). The V end lost 5 bases, the J end lost 4 bases, and 14 bases lay between the germline ends. CDR1 and CDR2 (germline): SQVTM, ANQGSEA. The CDR3 extends over 14 amino acids. This CDR3 reads CSVLTRAGTGELFF. The CDR3 bases are TGCAGCGTTTTAACCAGGGCGGGCACCGGGGAGCTGTTTTTT.

The V call is TRBV6-6, the J call TRBJ2-5, with 10 bases that match TRBD2. V dropped 9 bases and J dropped 5; count of bases not matched to a gene: 6. CDR1 and CDR2 (germline): MNHNY, SVGAGI (reference sequence). This CDR3 spans 13 amino acids. The CDR3 DNA is TGTGCCAGTCAAGCGGGGGGGCTTGAGACCCAGTACTTC. This encodes CASQAGGLETQYF.

The rearrangement links TRBV5-1 to TRBJ2-1; a possible D gene is TRBD1 (6 bases). CDR3 length: 16 amino acids. Germline-derived CDR1 and CDR2 are SGHRS and YFSETQ. V was shortened by 0 bases and J by 10 bases, with 20 bases between the two germline ends. DNA for the CDR3: TGCGCCAGCAGCTTGGGGACAGTGGGACCTTTACTGGAGCAGTTCTTC. It encodes CASSLGTVGPLLEQFF.

The chain employs TRBV11-2 and TRBJ1-5; 11 bases match TRBD1. The V segment lost 3 bases and the J segment 4 bases; nucleotides outside the gene matches: 2. The CDR3 totals 15 residues. CDR1 is SGHAT and CDR2 is FQNNGV in the germline V gene. The CDR3 here is CASSFGTGGNQPQHF. The CDR3 bases are TGTGCCAGCAGCTTTGGGACAGGGGGTAATCAGCCCCAGCATTTT.

V gene TRBV28 combines with J gene TRBJ2-5; TRBD2 might be the D (7 bases). Germline V gene sequence: CDR1 MDHEN, CDR2 SYDVKM. The V end lost 6 bases, the J end lost 5 bases, and 16 bases lay between the germline ends. The CDR3 contains 14 residues. This CDR3 is CASSLGGAAETQYF. The DNA of the CDR3 is TGTGCCAGCAGCTTGGGGGGGGCTGCGGAGACCCAGTACTTC. The whole variable domain, filled in from reference TRBV28 and TRBJ2-5, reads DVKVTQSSRYLVKRTGEKVFLECVQDMDHENMFWYRQDPGLGLRLIYFSYDVKMKEKGDIPEGYSVSREKKERFSLILESASTNQTSMYLCASSLGGAAETQYFGPGTRLLVL.